The 10 T cell receptor beta chains below all came from one sample that was sequenced in a study of shared clonotypes between healthy human individuals. Terminally differentiated effector memory CD45RA+ cells were excluded by CCR7 positive selection of CD45RO-negative cells. Clones were read by immunoSEQ multiplex PCR, and TCRdb kept only the in-frame ones, dropping some. The sample includes some 2 million clones, just under 95% seen only once; the top ten take 1% to 1.5%. Sequenced: naive CD8+ T cells sorted from blood. The source of these receptors is a man aged 18 to 29 in good health.

Worth noting for this clone: The same CDR3 arises from other DNA sequences in this sample as well. The chain is built from TRBV27 and TRBJ2-7; D is possibly TRBD2 (6 bases). V gave up 3 bases and J gave up 2 bases, with 11 bases separating them. Germline V gives CDR1 MNHEY, CDR2 SMNVEV (reference sequence). CDR3 length: 14 amino acids. The chain's CDR3 is CASSFGAGTYEQYF. In DNA, the CDR3 is TGTGCCAGCAGTTTCGGAGCGGGTACCTACGAGCAGTACTTC.

This sequence joins TRBV5-6 and TRBJ2-7; D remains unclear. This CDR3 has 13 amino acids. Germline CDR1 and CDR2: SGHDT and YYEEEE. The germline V and J ends were trimmed by 2 bases and 2 bases, with 8 bases remaining between them. The CDR3 spells CASSFGDTYEQYF. CDR3 bases: TGTGCCAGCAGCTTTGGCGACACCTACGAGCAGTACTTC.

The CDR3 spells CATSSWTSEYNEQFF. In DNA form, the CDR3 reads TGTGCCACCAGCAGCTGGACTAGCGAATACAATGAGCAGTTCTTC. This chain connects TRBV15 to TRBJ2-1; 9 bases are shared with TRBD2. V shed 3 bases and J 4 bases; nucleotides not matched to a gene: 4. Germline V gives CDR1 LNHNV, CDR2 YYDKDF (reference sequence). CDR3 size: 15 residues.

The V gene is TRBV6-5, the J gene TRBJ2-1; possibly TRBD1 or TRBD2 for D (5 bases each). This CDR3 comprises 16 residues. Trimming cost V 0 bases and J 3 bases, with 12 bases left between them. Germline V gene data show CDR1 as MNHEY and CDR2 as SVGAGI. CDR3 protein: CASSYSGRGVYNEQFF. CDR3 DNA sequence: TGTGCCAGCAGTTACTCGGGGCGAGGGGTCTACAATGAGCAGTTCTTC.

The CDR3 DNA is TGTGCCAGCAGTTACAACGTGGATAATGAAAAACTGTTTTTT. Its protein product is CASSYNVDNEKLFF. This chain links TRBV6-5 with TRBJ1-4, with D hard to call. From germline, CDR1 is MNHEY and CDR2 SVGAGI. The germline V and J ends were trimmed by 2 bases and 4 bases, with 8 bases remaining between them. CDR3 size: 14 residues.

The chain links TRBV30 to TRBJ1-4; D not certain. Trimming removed 4 bases at V and 7 bases at J, with 13 bases between. Germline V lookup: CDR1 GTSNPN, CDR2 SVGIG (reference sequence). The length of the CDR3 is 13 residues. CDR3 bases: TGTGCCTGGACAACCGTAGTGGGTGAAAAACTGTTTTTT. It codes for CAWTTVVGEKLFF. Complete variable domain (other parts from reference TRBV30 and TRBJ1-4): SQTIHQWPATLVQPVGSPLSLECTVEGTSNPNLYWYRQAAGRGLQLLFYSVGIGQISSEVPQNLSASRPQDRQFILSSKKLLLSDSGFYLCAWTTVVGEKLFFGSGTQLSVL.

This chain links TRBV27 with TRBJ2-7, with TRBD2 as a possible D gene (6 bases). Trimming shortened V by 5 bases and J by 0 bases, and 11 bases separated the two germline ends. The germline V gene encodes CDR1 MNHEY and CDR2 SMNVEV (reference sequence). The CDR3 contains 14 residues. In DNA form, the CDR3 reads TGTGCCAGCAGTACGGGACTCCACTCCTACGAGCAGTACTTC. This sequence encodes CASSTGLHSYEQYF.

This clone occurred once. This chain joins TRBV28 and TRBJ1-1; D is unresolved. This CDR3 is built from 17 residues. V lost 5 bases to trimming and J lost 1 base, with 20 bases between them. Germline CDR1 reads MDHEN; CDR2 reads SYDVKM. This CDR3 is CASSPTRTLTWNTEAFF. The CDR3 DNA follows: TGTGCCAGCAGTCCAACCAGGACCCTCACCTGGAACACTGAAGCTTTCTTT.

The rearrangement links TRBV18 to TRBJ1-3; TRBD1 agrees at 9 bases. Germline V gene lookup returns CDR1 KGHSH and CDR2 LQKENI. The CDR3 covers 17 residues. V was clipped by 5 bases and J by 4 bases; unmatched bases: 12. The DNA of the CDR3 is TGTGCCAGCTCAGCACACCGGGACAGGGTTTCAGGAAACACCATATATTTT. Amino acid sequence: CASSAHRDRVSGNTIYF.

The V gene is TRBV7-6, the J gene TRBJ2-1, with 7 bases aligning to TRBD2. V was pared by 5 bases and J by 4 bases, with 5 bases of the junction left unmatched. Per germline, CDR1 SGHVS and CDR2 FNYEAQ. The CDR3 is 14 residues long. The CDR3 loop is CASSLRGDYNEQFF. CDR3 in DNA: TGTGCCAGCAGCCTCCGGGGGGATTACAATGAGCAGTTCTTC.